Below, one T cell receptor (beta chain) is given with its context. No antigen is known for it. Per-nucleotide qualities are absent, and no much larger clonotype sits a single base away. This record belongs to a study of vaccination effects on CD4 cells after COVID-19 (dated by TCRdb to between 2021 and 2022). About the study as a whole: Each participant got two doses of an mRNA SARS-CoV-2 vaccine, either BNT162b2 or mRNA-1273. In both COVID-19 convalescent patients and infection-naive vaccine recipients, the study compared SARS-CoV-2 spike-specific CD4+ TCR repertoires from before mRNA vaccination with those from after it. Altogether, 10 COVID-19 convalescent patients and several SARS-CoV-2-naive healthy vaccine recipients made up the full study. In the study, cultures from other donors were sequenced using the Oncomine TCR Beta short-read assay on an Illumina iSeq 100. General conclusions and limits of the study: The study was limited by a small number of convalescent patients and lacked early post-infection timepoints. At late post-vaccination timepoints, both infection-induced and vaccine-induced clones showed marked clonal contraction, consistent with waning T cell responses. Among healthy vaccine recipients, nearly all vaccine-induced clones were SARS-CoV-2 mono-reactive, and only 1 of 255 was cross-reactive with common cold coronaviruses.

In the ViraFEST assay, PBMC were stimulated with viral peptide pools, and antigen-specific CD4+ T cell clonotypes were then identified by expansion using TCR sequencing. After roughly 11 days of culture, CD4+ T cells were isolated with the EasySep CD4+ T cell isolation kit. Negative nucleocapsid antibody results before and after vaccination confirmed that the healthy vaccine recipients had no prior SARS-CoV-2 infection. Approximately 2 million PBMC per well were cultured in IMDM with roughly 5% human AB serum, roughly 11 IU/ml IL-2 and gentamicin, plus 10 ug/ml peptides. On days 3 and 7, half of the culture medium was replaced with fresh IL-2-containing medium. Each peptide stimulation condition was cultured in triplicate wells unless otherwise noted. Using Ficoll-Paque Plus gradient centrifugation, PBMC were separated from whole blood and then either used fresh or cryopreserved at -140C. The overlapping peptide pools covered the spike proteins of SARS-CoV-2 and of the common cold coronaviruses HCoV-NL63, HCoV-OC43 and HCoV-229E. The QIAamp micro DNA kit was used to extract genomic DNA from the cultured CD4+ T cells.

The CDR3 runs 16 residues from the cysteine to the phenylalanine. Here the CDR3 DNA is all that survives: 48 bases in frame from base 1. For CDR1 and CDR2, the germline V gene lists SGHRS and YFSETQ. Here V drops 4 bases and J drops 2 bases, and the junction holds 6 bases not matched to any gene. Libraries were built with the immunoSEQ multiplex PCR assay. DNA from the cultured and isolated CD4+ T cells underwent TCR beta CDR3 sequencing. As for the original processing: Non-productive TCR sequences were removed and reads were trimmed to the CDR3 region, keeping CDR3s of at least 7 amino acids. The MANAFEST web app was used to pick out antigen-specific clonotypes by comparing their expansion in peptide wells with that in reference cultures. For clones to be considered positive, expansion at FDR<0.05 versus reference and all other wells, an odds ratio above 5, and a frequency above 0.1% in two replicate wells were required. A clonotype was called cross-reactive if it was significantly expanded both in SARS-CoV-2 spike wells and in at least one common cold coronavirus spike condition. Levenshtein distance calculated with the stringdist R package was used to assess CDR3 similarity, and unrooted trees were constructed with ape in R 3.6.1. TCRdb mirrors the immuneACCESS table, restricted to in-frame sequences. Some clones are absent from its copies; in checked studies, under half trace to an unresolved V gene, and the reason for the others is unknown. V and J calls and clone size follow that table, whereas D and trimming were derived from the DNA. This sample lists approximately 30,000 clones; 55% to 75% were detected once. The ten biggest clones cover 25% to 30% of the sample.

The V and J segments used are TRBV5-1 and TRBJ2-1, with TRBD1 matching 10 junction bases. This specimen consisted of CD4+ T cells from PBMCs cultured with HCoV-229E spike peptides, obtained before COVID-19 vaccination. Per the publication, the cell subset or site label means: HCoV-229E spike overlapping peptide pool stimulation. This receptor was taken from a human donor who received a COVID-19 vaccine. The encoded CDR3 is CASSGRTGGAYNEQFF. Read as DNA, the sequence is TGCGCCAGCAGCGGCCGGACAGGGGGAGCCTACAATGAGCAGTTCTTC.